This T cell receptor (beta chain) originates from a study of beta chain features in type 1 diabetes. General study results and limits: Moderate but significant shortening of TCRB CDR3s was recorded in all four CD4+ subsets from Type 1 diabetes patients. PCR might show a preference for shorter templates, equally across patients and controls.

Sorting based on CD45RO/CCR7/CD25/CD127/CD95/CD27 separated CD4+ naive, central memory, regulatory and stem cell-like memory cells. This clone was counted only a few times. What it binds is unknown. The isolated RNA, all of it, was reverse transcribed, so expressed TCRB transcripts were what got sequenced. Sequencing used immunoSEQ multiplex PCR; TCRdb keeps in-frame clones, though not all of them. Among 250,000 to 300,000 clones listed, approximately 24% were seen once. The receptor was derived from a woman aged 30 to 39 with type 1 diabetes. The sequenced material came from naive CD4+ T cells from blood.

The CDR3, as DNA: TGTGCCAGCAGTTTCGGACAGGGATACTATGGCTACACCTTC. As protein: CASSFGQGYYGYTF. The chain employs TRBV28 and TRBJ1-2, with TRBD1 matching over 8 bases. The CDR3 runs 14 residues. CDR1 MDHEN and CDR2 SYDVKM come from the germline V gene. The J segment lost 3 bases and the V segment lost 3 bases, leaving 3 bases of the junction unmatched.